The 21 T cell receptor beta chains below were found in one sample sequenced in a study of T cells after yellow fever vaccination. MiXCR, run by TCRdb on the 5' RACE reads, gives a single entry per CDR3 protein. There are 340,000 or so distinct CDR3 sequences in the sample; 9.5% to 15% occur only once, and about 3% lies in the top ten. Sequenced here: CD4+ T cells sorted from PBMCs, sampled 15 days after the yellow fever booster vaccination. These receptors all stem from a man aged 18 to 30 who received the YFV17D yellow fever vaccine.

This clonotype was observed many times. This chain links TRBV7-9 with TRBJ1-5, with 9 bases identical to TRBD1. With V trimmed by 3 bases and J by 7 bases, 7 bases remained unmatched. In germline, CDR1 is SEHNR, CDR2 FQNEAQ (reference sequence). The CDR3 consists of 15 residues. The CDR3 reads CASSLGQGVEQPQHF. The CDR3 DNA is TGTGCCAGCAGCTTGGGACAGGGCGTAGAGCAGCCCCAGCATTTT. The full variable domain, rest sourced from reference TRBV7-9 and TRBJ1-5, is DTGVSQNPRHKITKRGQNVTFRCDPISEHNRLYWYRQTLGQGPEFLTYFQNEAQLEKSRLLSDRFSAERPKGSFSTLEIQRTEQGDSAMYLCASSLGQGVEQPQHFGDGTRLSIL.

Only a few counts were recorded for this clonotype. This sequence joins TRBV6-5 and TRBJ1-6; 9 nucleotides agree with TRBD1. The CDR3 totals 15 residues. Germline values: CDR1 MNHEY, CDR2 SVGAGI. J gave up 9 bases and V 1 base, and 4 bases lay outside the gene matches. CDR3 nucleotide sequence: TGTGCCAGCAGTTACTTCGGGACAGGGTTTTCACCCCTCCACTTT. Encoded protein: CASSYFGTGFSPLHF.

The chain is built from TRBV5-4 and TRBJ2-1, with D uncertain. This CDR3 has 14 residues. The germline gives CDR1 SGHNT, CDR2 YYREEE (reference sequence). Trimming left V 6 bases short and J 0 bases short, with 10 bases between. CDR3 protein: CASMLPSSYNEQFF. The CDR3 DNA follows: TGTGCCAGCATGCTACCTAGCTCCTACAATGAGCAGTTCTTC. The entire variable domain, with the rest obtained from reference TRBV5-4 and TRBJ2-1, is as follows: ETGVTQSPTHLIKTRGQQVTLRCSSQSGHNTVSWYQQALGQGPQFIFQYYREEENGRGNFPPRFSGLQFPNYSSELNVNALELDDSALYLCASMLPSSYNEQFFGPGTRLTVL.

This clonotype was picked up a small number of times. The chain has TRBV5-4 and TRBJ2-3; D is ambiguous. V dropped 2 bases and J dropped 1 base, with 14 bases sitting between them. CDR3 size: 16 residues. Per the germline V gene, CDR1 is SGHNT and CDR2 is YYREEE (reference sequence). The CDR3: CASSFERGGGTDTQYF. CDR3 coding DNA: TGTGCCAGCAGCTTTGAACGCGGCGGAGGCACAGATACGCAGTATTTT.

The chain employs TRBV6-2 or TRBV6-3 and TRBJ2-2; TRBD1 matches at 10 bases. Per germline, CDR1 MNHEY and CDR2 SVGEGT. This CDR3 is 16 amino acids long. The trim removed 6 bases at V and 1 base at J, leaving 5 bases unmatched. The CDR3 here is CASRGGQGRNTGELFF. CDR3 bases: TGTGCCAGCAGGGGGGGACAGGGGCGGAACACCGGGGAGCTGTTTTTT.

In this sample, this clonotype turned up many times. The chain employs TRBV4-2 and TRBJ2-6; 7 nucleotides line up with TRBD2. The CDR3 has 16 residues. V trimming: 4 bases; J trimming: 2 bases; junction bases outside the gene matches: 5. CDR1 is LGHNA and CDR2 is YNFKEQ in the germline V gene. The CDR3 sequence is CASSLHRGAGANVLTF. The CDR3 DNA reads as TGTGCCAGCAGCCTACACCGGGGGGCTGGGGCCAACGTCCTGACTTTC.

This rearrangement joins TRBV19 to TRBJ1-1, with TRBD1 as a possible D gene (5 bases). Germline V gene sequence: CDR1 LNHDA, CDR2 SQIVND (reference sequence). The CDR3 loop spans 13 amino acids. The V gene lost 4 bases and the J gene lost 8 bases, with 14 bases spanning the gap. In DNA, the CDR3 is TGTGCCAGTAGTACCAAGCCCTACAGGGAAGCTTTCTTT. It is translated as CASSTKPYREAFF. The full variable domain, rest sourced from reference TRBV19 and TRBJ1-1, is DGGITQSPKYLFRKEGQNVTLSCEQNLNHDAMYWYRQDPGQGLRLIYYSQIVNDFQKGDIAEGYSVSREKKESFPLTVTSAQKNPTAFYLCASSTKPYREAFFGQGTRLTVV.

This clonotype came up many times. The chain combines TRBV24-1 with TRBJ2-3, with no clear D. The CDR3 totals 13 residues. Germline V lookup: CDR1 KGHDR, CDR2 SFDVKD. Trimming took 3 bases from V and 0 from J, leaving 3 bases between them. The CDR3 reads CATSDGSTDTQYF. DNA of the CDR3: TGTGCCACCAGTGATGGGAGCACAGATACGCAGTATTTT.

This sequence joins TRBV5-6 and TRBJ2-7; perhaps D is TRBD1 or TRBD2 (5 bases each). The germline V gene has CDR1 SGHDT and CDR2 YYEEEE. The V gene lost 0 bases and the J gene lost 7 bases, with 14 bases spanning the gap. This CDR3 is built from 14 residues. The CDR3 DNA sequence: TGTGCCAGCAGCTTGGTTTCAGGGAGTGGAGAGCAGTACGTC. It specifies CASSLVSGSGEQYV.

There are a few counts of this clonotype. The chain couples TRBV11-2 to TRBJ2-2; 8 bases are shared with TRBD2. J was trimmed by 3 bases and V by 7 bases; bases with no gene match: 10. Germline V lookup: CDR1 SGHAT, CDR2 FQNNGV. The CDR3 sequence is 16 residues long. The chain's CDR3 is CASTPFGLADTGELFF. DNA for the CDR3: TGTGCCAGCACCCCCTTCGGACTAGCCGACACCGGGGAGCTGTTTTTT. Based on the CDR3 plus reference TRBV11-2 and TRBJ2-2, the full variable domain is EAGVAQSPRYKIIEKRQSVAFWCNPISGHATLYWYQQILGQGPKLLIQFQNNGVVDDSQLPKDRFSAERLKGVDSTLKIQPAKLEDSAVYLCASTPFGLADTGELFFGEGSRLTVL.

V and J are TRBV25-1 and TRBJ2-5; 10 bases align to TRBD1. Germline V gene data show CDR1 as MGHDK and CDR2 as SYGVNS. This CDR3 has 15 amino acids. V shed 7 bases, J shed 5 bases, and the junction held 10 bases outside the gene matches. The chain's CDR3 is CASTRSGGQGETQYF. The CDR3 region has the DNA TGTGCCAGCACCCGATCGGGGGGACAGGGGGAGACCCAGTACTTC.

This clonotype was seen a handful of times. The chain carries TRBV12-3 or TRBV12-4 and TRBJ2-5; 12 nucleotides agree with TRBD2. V shed 6 bases, J shed 2 bases, and the junction held 7 bases outside the gene matches. This CDR3 spans 16 amino acids. DNA for the CDR3: TGTGCCAGCAGGCCGGGACTAGCGGGCCCACAAGAGACCCAGTACTTC. Translated: CASRPGLAGPQETQYF.

The gene calls are TRBV7-2 and TRBJ2-1, with 9 bases lining up with TRBD2. The CDR3 length is 15 residues. Germline CDR1 and CDR2: SGHTA and FQGNSA. V lost 1 base to trimming and J lost 9 bases; unmatched junction nucleotides: 7. DNA for the CDR3: TGTGCCAGCAGCTTAGGAGCCGGGACTAGCAGTGAGCAGTTCTTC. It encodes CASSLGAGTSSEQFF.

This chain connects TRBV15 to TRBJ2-2; 7 bases are a match to TRBD1. J gave up 4 bases and V 0 bases, and 14 bases lay outside the gene matches. CDR3 length: 19 amino acids. In germline, CDR1 is LNHNV, CDR2 YYDKDF (reference sequence). CDR3 nucleotide sequence: TGTGCCACCAGCAGAGATATTTATTTGAGGGGGCATGGCACCGGGGAGCTGTTTTTT. This encodes CATSRDIYLRGHGTGELFF.

This clonotype was counted many times. This sequence joins TRBV12-3 or TRBV12-4 and TRBJ1-1, with TRBD1 matching over 8 bases. The J segment lost 4 bases and the V segment lost 4 bases, leaving 11 bases of the junction unmatched. The CDR3 loop spans 16 amino acids. The CDR3 sequence is CASSYYAGTGGTEAFF. CDR3 in DNA: TGTGCCAGCAGTTACTACGCCGGGACAGGCGGCACTGAAGCTTTCTTT.

This clonotype has ten or more counts. V gene TRBV11-2 combines with J gene TRBJ1-4; D perhaps matches TRBD1 (5 bases). Trimming shortened V by 3 bases and J by 7 bases, and 24 bases separated the two germline ends. The germline V gene has CDR1 SGHAT and CDR2 FQNNGV. This CDR3 region has 18 residues. The CDR3 coding sequence is TGTGCCAGCAGCTTGGGTCTCGGGGGTGGCCGGCTGGGTGAAAAACTGTTTTTT. Its translation is CASSLGLGGGRLGEKLFF.

This clonotype was observed a few times. The chain uses TRBV5-1 and TRBJ1-5, with D unresolved. V gave up 0 bases and J gave up 4 bases, with 14 bases separating them. This CDR3 has 16 amino acids. CDR1 and CDR2 from the germline V gene are SGHRS and YFSETQ. CDR3 sequence: CASSLGIGSMNQPQHF. CDR3 nucleotide sequence: TGCGCCAGCAGCTTGGGGATAGGCAGCATGAATCAGCCCCAGCATTTT.

This clonotype has a handful of counts. The rearrangement links TRBV10-3 to TRBJ1-1; weak D call: TRBD1 (6 bases). The CDR3 loop spans 13 amino acids. Trimming removed 6 bases from V and 6 bases from J, with 14 bases in between. Germline V gene data show CDR1 as ENHRY and CDR2 as SYGVKD. The CDR3: CAISRGLSAEAFF. The CDR3 DNA follows: TGTGCCATCAGCCGGGGGCTAAGCGCTGAAGCTTTCTTT.

The rearrangement links TRBV20-1 to TRBJ2-5; no reliable D call. This CDR3 contains 12 residues. Per the germline V gene, CDR1 is DFQATT and CDR2 is SNEGSKA (reference sequence). The CDR3 here is CSAIGNQETQYF. The CDR3 nucleotides are TGCAGCGCGATAGGGAATCAAGAGACCCAGTACTTC.

The chain employs TRBV5-4 and TRBJ2-5; unclear D gene. This CDR3 contains 15 residues. The V gene's germline CDR1 is SGHNT and CDR2 YYREEE (reference sequence). Trimming took 4 bases from V and 4 from J, leaving 17 bases between them. The CDR3 DNA sequence: TGTGCCAGCAGCCCCCCGGATCATTCGGGAGAGACCCAGTACTTC. Its protein is CASSPPDHSGETQYF.

This clonotype was observed a handful of times. This chain connects TRBV6-1 to TRBJ1-5; D not resolved. The CDR3 consists of 14 residues. The germline gives CDR1 MNHNS, CDR2 SASEGT. Trimming stripped 6 bases from V and 0 bases from J, with 9 bases between. The CDR3 region is CASRRTDSNQPQHF. CDR3 nucleotides: TGTGCCAGCAGGAGGACTGATAGCAATCAGCCCCAGCATTTT.